The sample holds a few counts of the clone carrying this T cell receptor beta chain. Antigen unknown. TCRdb redid the calling of the 5' RACE reads with MiXCR, one entry per CDR3 protein. The sample contains 120,000 or so distinct CDR3 sequences, around 12% of which appear only once. This sample is part of a study of early T cells in non-severe SARS-CoV-2 infection. Study observations and caveats: The study's VDJdb matching favored anti-spike CD8 responses and missed private and CD4 specificities.

The TCR sequence derives from an adult who was a healthcare worker with PCR-confirmed SARS-CoV-2 infection or an uninfected control (not recorded which). The specimen comprised whole blood, sampled at baseline.

The CDR3 DNA reads TGTGCCAGCAGCTCAGCGGGGCAATACACAGATACGCAGTATTTT. Translating gives CASSSAGQYTDTQYF. The genes are TRBV11-2 and TRBJ2-3; 7 bases line up with TRBD2. This CDR3 has 15 amino acids. The V gene end was trimmed by 4 bases and the J gene end by 2 bases; junction bases not matched to a gene: 6. Germline V gene data show CDR1 as SGHAT and CDR2 as FQNNGV.